The 8 T cell receptor beta chains in this list originate from one sample, sequenced in a study of cytomegalovirus exposure and HLA in healthy donors. The repertoire was sequenced with immunoSEQ multiplex PCR; TCRdb's copy has only in-frame clones and lacks some. This sample has about 160,000 clones, with more than 80% found just once. The sample was PBMCs. The receptors derive from a woman aged 18 to 35 in good health and CMV-seropositive.

As DNA, the CDR3 is TGTGCCAGTAGTCTTAAGCCAGGTGGTGGGACTGAAGCTTTCTTT. This gives the protein CASSLKPGGGTEAFF. The V call is TRBV19, the J call TRBJ1-1; D not resolved. CDR1 is LNHDA and CDR2 is SQIVND in the germline V gene (reference sequence). The CDR3 has 15 amino acids. Trimming stripped 5 bases from V and 5 bases from J, with 18 bases between.

V gene TRBV7-2 combines with J gene TRBJ2-1; the match to TRBD2 covers 13 bases. Germline V gene sequence: CDR1 SGHTA, CDR2 FQGNSA. The junction had 6 bases not matched to a gene; V was cut back by 1 base and J by 0 bases. This CDR3 has 19 residues. In nucleotides, the CDR3 is TGTGCCAGCAGCTTAGGACTAGCGGGAGGCCAGAGCTCCTACAATGAGCAGTTCTTC. It translates to CASSLGLAGGQSSYNEQFF.

V gene TRBV4-1 combines with J gene TRBJ1-2; no clear D. CDR3 length: 16 amino acids. V was shortened by 0 bases and J by 8 bases, with 19 bases between the two germline ends. Germline V gene lookup returns CDR1 MGHRA and CDR2 YSYEKL. CDR3 sequence (DNA): TGCGCCAGCAGCCAAGACCCCCCCTGGAGGGAGGGCGGCTACACCTTC. This translates into CASSQDPPWREGGYTF.

V is TRBV29-1 and J is TRBJ1-4; D gene unclear. This CDR3 comprises 12 residues. Germline V gives CDR1 SQVTM, CDR2 ANQGSEA. V lost 7 bases and J lost 0, with 6 bases in between. CDR3 in DNA: TGCAGCGCTAGAGCAACTAATGAAAAACTGTTTTTT. Protein: CSARATNEKLFF. The variable domain in full, with the rest retrieved from reference TRBV29-1 and TRBJ1-4, is SAVISQKPSRDICQRGTSLTIQCQVDSQVTMMFWYRQQPGQSLTLIATANQGSEATYESGFVIDKFPISRPNLTFSTLTVSNMSPEDSSIYLCSARATNEKLFFGSGTQLSVL.

The V and J genes are TRBV6-5 and TRBJ2-1; 10 bases map to TRBD2. The CDR3 length is 14 residues. Germline V gene data show CDR1 as MNHEY and CDR2 as SVGAGI. V lost 10 bases and J lost 6; bases outside the gene matches: 9. This CDR3 reads CATYSGRAVNEQFF. In DNA, the CDR3 is TGTGCCACCTACAGCGGGAGGGCGGTCAATGAGCAGTTCTTC.

This clone was detected once. The CDR3: CASSVSGANTEAFF. The CDR3 nucleotides are TGTGCCAGCAGCGTATCAGGGGCGAACACTGAAGCTTTCTTT. The chain employs TRBV9 and TRBJ1-1, with a tentative D call TRBD1 (6 bases). Germline V gives CDR1 SGDLS, CDR2 YYNGEE. Between the trimmed V and J ends, which lost 1 base and 1 base, there was a span of 8 bases. The CDR3 is 14 amino acids.

The chain recombines TRBV27 with TRBJ1-1, with 9 bases fitting TRBD1. CDR1 is MNHEY and CDR2 is SMNVEV in the germline V gene (reference sequence). The V segment lost 8 bases and the J segment 6 bases; nucleotides outside the gene matches: 10. The CDR3 consists of 14 residues. Here the CDR3 DNA reads TGTGCCAGCGCCCCGGGACAGGGTCGCCCTGAAGCTTTCTTT. Translation: CASAPGQGRPEAFF.

This chain joins TRBV5-6 and TRBJ2-3; D may be TRBD2 (7 bases). Germline values: CDR1 SGHDT, CDR2 YYEEEE. This CDR3 has 15 amino acids. CDR3 loop: CASWGRGYGTDTQYF. DNA of the CDR3: TGTGCGAGCTGGGGGCGGGGGTATGGGACAGATACGCAGTATTTT.